The 17 T cell receptor beta chains below all came from one sample that was sequenced in a study of PD-1 blockade in classical Hodgkin lymphoma. Produced via immunoSEQ multiplex PCR; TCRdb's table is partial and in-frame only. The table has 20,000 to 25,000 clones, around 69% seen once; the top ten hold 15% to 20%. All the patients suffered relapse after autologous stem cell transplantation, and brentuximab vedotin exposure differed. The sample consisted of peripheral blood mononuclear cells (PBMCs), taken at baseline. The source is a human donor with classical Hodgkin lymphoma.

The chain uses TRBV5-3 and TRBJ1-1, with D unresolved. TRBV5-3 is known as an ORF, though its function is uncertain. Trimming took 0 bases from V and 0 from J, leaving 12 bases between them. The CDR3 contains 16 residues. In DNA, the CDR3 is TGTGCCAGAAGCTTGGTTCAGGTTAACATGAACACTGAAGCTTTCTTT. It yields the protein CARSLVQVNMNTEAFF.

V usage is TRBV7-8 and J usage is TRBJ1-4; TRBD1 matches 7 bases. Germline CDR1 reads SGHVS; CDR2 reads FQNEAQ. The junction had 5 bases not matched to a gene; V was cut back by 3 bases and J by 1 base. The CDR3 is 16 residues long. CDR3 residues: CASSLGQIVTNEKLFF. Written as DNA, the CDR3 is TGTGCCAGCAGCTTGGGACAGATCGTAACTAATGAAAAACTGTTTTTT.

This rearrangement joins TRBV19 to TRBJ2-1, with TRBD1 identical over 12 bases. Germline loops: CDR1 LNHDA, CDR2 SQIVND (reference sequence). The CDR3 covers 17 residues. V gave up 3 bases and J gave up 3 bases; unmatched junction bases: 6. The CDR3 nucleotides read TGTGCCAGTAGTATGCTGGGGGACAGGGGGCGCTACAATGAGCAGTTCTTC. It translates to CASSMLGDRGRYNEQFF.

The chain recombines TRBV29-1 with TRBJ1-2; D remains unclear. The germline V and J ends were trimmed by 5 bases and 4 bases, with 5 bases remaining between them. CDR1 SQVTM and CDR2 ANQGSEA come from the germline V gene. The CDR3 has 10 residues. The CDR3 reads CSVFSYGYTF. The CDR3 region has the DNA TGCAGCGTTTTTAGCTATGGCTACACCTTC.

The chain joins TRBV5-4 to TRBJ1-5; unclear D gene. The CDR3 spans 13 residues. V lost 4 bases and J lost 6, with 11 bases in between. In germline, CDR1 is SGHNT, CDR2 YYREEE (reference sequence). The CDR3 here is CASSATPAQPQHF. CDR3 sequence (DNA): TGTGCCAGCAGCGCCACTCCGGCTCAGCCCCAGCATTTT. Full variable domain (remainder filled in from reference TRBV5-4 and TRBJ1-5): ETGVTQSPTHLIKTRGQQVTLRCSSQSGHNTVSWYQQALGQGPQFIFQYYREEENGRGNFPPRFSGLQFPNYSSELNVNALELDDSALYLCASSATPAQPQHFGDGTRLSIL.

V usage is TRBV11-2 and J usage is TRBJ2-5, with D possibly matching TRBD2 (6 bases). The CDR3 extends over 14 amino acids. CDR1 and CDR2 (germline): SGHAT, FQNNGV. The V and J ends lost 1 base and 11 bases respectively, with 17 bases between them. CDR3 in amino acids: CASSLGGSGSIQYF. The CDR3 region has the DNA TGTGCCAGCAGCTTAGGGGGTAGCGGTAGTATTCAGTACTTC.

This rearrangement joins TRBV7-9 to TRBJ2-3; no clear D. The germline V gene has CDR1 SEHNR and CDR2 FQNEAQ (reference sequence). This CDR3 spans 12 amino acids. V was clipped by 2 bases and J by 4 bases, with 4 bases between them. This chain's CDR3 is CASSLSADTQYF. In nucleotides, the CDR3 is TGTGCCAGCAGCTTATCCGCAGATACGCAGTATTTT.

This CDR3 is CASSPRVGGGGSGELFF. The DNA of the CDR3 is TGCGCCAGCAGCCCGAGGGTAGGGGGCGGTGGTTCCGGGGAGCTGTTTTTT. The V call is TRBV5-1, the J call TRBJ2-2, with 7 bases that match TRBD1. The length of the CDR3 is 17 residues. The germline V gene encodes CDR1 SGHRS and CDR2 YFSETQ. After removal of 4 bases from V and 6 bases from J, the junction contained 15 bases not matched to a gene.

The chain has TRBV6-5 and TRBJ1-3; no definite D call. The CDR3 contains 15 residues. Germline values: CDR1 MNHEY, CDR2 SVGAGI. With 7 bases removed from V and 0 bases from J, the gap between germline ends came to 13 bases. In DNA form, the CDR3 reads TGTGCCAGCAAAACAACGGACTTCTCTGGAAACACCATATATTTT. It yields the protein CASKTTDFSGNTIYF.

This chain links TRBV7-2 with TRBJ1-3; D remains unclear. The CDR3 totals 16 residues. Germline assignment: CDR1 SGHTA and CDR2 FQGNSA. The germline V and J ends were trimmed by 4 bases and 4 bases, with 17 bases remaining between them. CDR3 loop: CASSSLKRGLGNTIYF. The CDR3 coding sequence is TGTGCCAGCAGCTCACTAAAACGAGGGCTCGGAAACACCATATATTTT.

The rearrangement links TRBV30 to TRBJ2-1; 7 bases fit TRBD2. J was trimmed by 4 bases and V by 3 bases; bases with no gene match: 9. CDR1 and CDR2 (germline): GTSNPN, SVGIG (reference sequence). The CDR3 is 15 amino acids. The CDR3 region is CAWRKGGSIYNEQFF. CDR3 bases: TGTGCCTGGAGGAAAGGCGGGAGTATTTACAATGAGCAGTTCTTC.

The CDR3 is CASSLDRLEGAPLHF. CDR3 nucleotides: TGTGCCAGCAGTTTAGACAGGCTAGAAGGGGCACCCCTCCACTTT. This chain connects TRBV27 to TRBJ1-6, with a tentative D call TRBD1 (6 bases). This CDR3 region has 15 residues. Between the trimmed V and J ends, which lost 2 bases and 11 bases, there was a span of 16 bases. CDR1 and CDR2 from the germline V gene are MNHEY and SMNVEV (reference sequence).

Here the CDR3 DNA reads TGTGCCAGTAGTATAGTGGCAGATAGCAATCAGCCCCAGCATTTT. As protein: CASSIVADSNQPQHF. V is TRBV19 and J is TRBJ1-5; D is undetermined. CDR1 is LNHDA and CDR2 is SQIVND in the germline V gene (reference sequence). The CDR3 is 15 residues long. Trimming removed 1 base at V and 0 bases at J, with 7 bases between.

The chain couples TRBV5-1 to TRBJ1-1; 11 nucleotides line up with TRBD1. Germline values: CDR1 SGHRS, CDR2 YFSETQ. The length of the CDR3 is 14 residues. V dropped 3 bases and J dropped 6; count of bases not matched to a gene: 4. The CDR3 here is CASSWGTGGSEAFF. As DNA, the CDR3 is TGCGCCAGCAGCTGGGGGACAGGGGGATCTGAAGCTTTCTTT. The entire variable domain, with the rest obtained from reference TRBV5-1 and TRBJ1-1, is as follows: KAGVTQTPRYLIKTRGQQVTLSCSPISGHRSVSWYQQTPGQGLQFLFEYFSETQRNKGNFPGRFSGRQFSNSRSEMNVSTLELGDSALYLCASSWGTGGSEAFFGQGTRLTVV.

V usage is TRBV28 and J usage is TRBJ1-2, with D possibly TRBD1 on 6 matching bases. The CDR3 is 14 residues long. V shed 4 bases and J shed 4 bases, with 13 bases lying between them. Germline CDR1 reads MDHEN; CDR2 reads SYDVKM. The CDR3 coding sequence is TGTGCCAGCAGTTCGATCACAGGGATCTATGGCTACACCTTC. It codes for CASSSITGIYGYTF.

This clone was observed a few times. The genes are TRBV2 and TRBJ1-5, with a possible D match to TRBD1 (5 bases). V was trimmed by 8 bases and J by 11 bases, leaving 16 bases between them. This CDR3 has 12 amino acids. CDR1 and CDR2 (germline): SNHLY, FYNNEI. The chain's CDR3 is CASSGPVGAQHF. CDR3 nucleotides: TGTGCCAGCTCCGGCCCGGTGGGGGCCCAGCATTTT.

This chain joins TRBV9 and TRBJ2-2; maybe TRBD2 (5 bases). CDR1 is SGDLS, CDR2 YYNGEE, per germline. The CDR3 spans 13 residues. V was cut by 4 bases and J by 7 bases, with 11 bases left in between. This CDR3 reads CASSLGLVGELFF. The CDR3 DNA reads TGTGCCAGCAGCCTCGGACTTGTCGGGGAGCTGTTTTTT. Full variable domain (rest looked up from reference TRBV9 and TRBJ2-2): DSGVTQTPKHLITATGQRVTLRCSPRSGDLSVYWYQQSLDQGLQFLIQYYNGEERAKGNILERFSAQQFPDLHSELNLSSLELGDSALYFCASSLGLVGELFFGEGSRLTVL.